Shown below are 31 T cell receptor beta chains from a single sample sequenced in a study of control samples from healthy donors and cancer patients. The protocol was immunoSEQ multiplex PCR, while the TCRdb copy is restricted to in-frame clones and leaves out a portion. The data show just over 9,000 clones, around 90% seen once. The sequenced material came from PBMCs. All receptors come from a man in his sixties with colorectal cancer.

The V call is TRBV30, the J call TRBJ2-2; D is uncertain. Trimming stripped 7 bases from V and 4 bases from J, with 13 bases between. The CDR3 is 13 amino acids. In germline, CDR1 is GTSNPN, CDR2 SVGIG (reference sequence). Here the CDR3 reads CASRLKGTGELFF. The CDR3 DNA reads TGTGCCTCTCGGCTGAAGGGCACCGGGGAGCTGTTTTTT.

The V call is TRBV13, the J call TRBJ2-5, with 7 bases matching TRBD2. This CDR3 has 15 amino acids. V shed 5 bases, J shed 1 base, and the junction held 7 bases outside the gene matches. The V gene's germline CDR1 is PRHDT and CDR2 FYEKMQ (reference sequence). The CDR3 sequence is CASSLRLAGQETQYF. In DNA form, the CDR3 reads TGTGCCAGCAGCCTACGACTAGCAGGCCAAGAGACCCAGTACTTC.

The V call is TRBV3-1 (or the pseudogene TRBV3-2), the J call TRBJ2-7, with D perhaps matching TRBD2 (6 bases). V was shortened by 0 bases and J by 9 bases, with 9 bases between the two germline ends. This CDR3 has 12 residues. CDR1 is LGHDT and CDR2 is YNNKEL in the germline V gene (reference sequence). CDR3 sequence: CASSQDWGLQYF. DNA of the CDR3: TGTGCCAGCAGCCAAGATTGGGGACTGCAGTACTTC.

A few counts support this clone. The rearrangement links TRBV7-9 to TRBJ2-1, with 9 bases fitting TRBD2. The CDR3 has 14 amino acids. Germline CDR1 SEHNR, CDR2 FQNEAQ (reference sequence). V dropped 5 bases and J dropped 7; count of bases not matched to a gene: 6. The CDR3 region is CASSAVAGVNEQFF. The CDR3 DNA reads TGTGCCAGCAGCGCCGTAGCGGGGGTTAATGAGCAGTTCTTC.

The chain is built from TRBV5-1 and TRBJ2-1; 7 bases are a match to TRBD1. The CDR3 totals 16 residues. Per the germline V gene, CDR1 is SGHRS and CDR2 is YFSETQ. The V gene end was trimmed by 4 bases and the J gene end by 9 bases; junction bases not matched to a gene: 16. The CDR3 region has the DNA TGCGCCAGCAGCCCTTTGACAGGGCGGACTGACTTTGAGCAGTTCTTC. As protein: CASSPLTGRTDFEQFF.

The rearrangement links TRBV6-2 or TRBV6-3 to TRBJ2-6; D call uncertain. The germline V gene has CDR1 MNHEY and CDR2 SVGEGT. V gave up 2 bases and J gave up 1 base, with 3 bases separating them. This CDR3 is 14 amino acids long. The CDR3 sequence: CASSYASGANVLTF. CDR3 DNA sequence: TGTGCCAGCAGTTACGCTTCTGGGGCCAACGTCCTGACTTTC.

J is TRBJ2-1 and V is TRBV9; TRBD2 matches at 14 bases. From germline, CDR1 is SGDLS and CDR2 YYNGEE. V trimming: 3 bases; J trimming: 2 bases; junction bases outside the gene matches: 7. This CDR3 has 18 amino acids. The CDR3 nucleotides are TGTGCCAGCAGCGCAGCGACTAGCGGGGGGGCTACCTACAATGAGCAGTTCTTC. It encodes CASSAATSGGATYNEQFF.

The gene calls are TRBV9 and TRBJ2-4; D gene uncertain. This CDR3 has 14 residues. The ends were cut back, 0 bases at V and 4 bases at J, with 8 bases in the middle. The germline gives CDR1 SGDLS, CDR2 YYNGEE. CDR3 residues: CASSVGTAKNIQYF. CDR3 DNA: TGTGCCAGCAGCGTAGGGACCGCTAAAAACATTCAGTACTTC. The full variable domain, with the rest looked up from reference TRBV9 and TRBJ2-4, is DSGVTQTPKHLITATGQRVTLRCSPRSGDLSVYWYQQSLDQGLQFLIQYYNGEERAKGNILERFSAQQFPDLHSELNLSSLELGDSALYFCASSVGTAKNIQYFGAGTRLSVL.

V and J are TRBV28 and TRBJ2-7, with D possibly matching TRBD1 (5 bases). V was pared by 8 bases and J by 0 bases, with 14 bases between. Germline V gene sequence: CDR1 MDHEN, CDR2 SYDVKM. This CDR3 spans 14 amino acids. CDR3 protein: CASGVDISSYEQYF. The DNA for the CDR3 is TGTGCCAGCGGCGTGGACATTAGCTCCTACGAGCAGTACTTC.

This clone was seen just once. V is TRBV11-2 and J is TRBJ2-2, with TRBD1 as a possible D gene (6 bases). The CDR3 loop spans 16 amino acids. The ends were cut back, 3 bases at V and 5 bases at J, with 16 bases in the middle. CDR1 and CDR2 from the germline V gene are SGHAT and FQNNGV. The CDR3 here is CASSFTGIFGTGELFF. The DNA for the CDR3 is TGTGCCAGCAGCTTCACAGGGATTTTCGGAACCGGGGAGCTGTTTTTT.

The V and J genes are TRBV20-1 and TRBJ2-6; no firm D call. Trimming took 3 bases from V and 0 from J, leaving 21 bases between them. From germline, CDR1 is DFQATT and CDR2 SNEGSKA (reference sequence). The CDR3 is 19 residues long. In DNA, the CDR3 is TGCAGTGCTAGTCCCGTGGTCGGTCCCGGACGCTCTGGGGCCAACGTCCTGACTTTC. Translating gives CSASPVVGPGRSGANVLTF.

This chain's CDR3 is CASSLGDRDTYEQYF. CDR3 coding DNA: TGTGCCAGCAGCCTTGGGGACAGGGATACCTACGAGCAGTACTTC. The chain joins TRBV4-2 to TRBJ2-7, with TRBD1 matching over 9 bases. V was clipped by 4 bases and J by 2 bases; unmatched bases: 6. The germline V gene has CDR1 LGHNA and CDR2 YNFKEQ. This CDR3 is built from 15 residues.

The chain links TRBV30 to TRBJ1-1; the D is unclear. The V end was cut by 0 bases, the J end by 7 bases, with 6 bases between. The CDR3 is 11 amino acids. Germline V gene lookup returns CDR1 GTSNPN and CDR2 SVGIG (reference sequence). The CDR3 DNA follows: TGTGCCTGGAGTGTACTCAGTGAAGCTTTCTTT. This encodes CAWSVLSEAFF.

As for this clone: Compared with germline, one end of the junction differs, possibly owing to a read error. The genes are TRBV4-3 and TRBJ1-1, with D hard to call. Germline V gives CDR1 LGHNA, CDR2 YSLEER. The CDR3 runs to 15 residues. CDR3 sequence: CASSQAERVKTEAFF. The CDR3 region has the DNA TGCGCCAGCAGCCAAGCCGAAAGGGTGAAGACTGAAGCTTTCTTT.

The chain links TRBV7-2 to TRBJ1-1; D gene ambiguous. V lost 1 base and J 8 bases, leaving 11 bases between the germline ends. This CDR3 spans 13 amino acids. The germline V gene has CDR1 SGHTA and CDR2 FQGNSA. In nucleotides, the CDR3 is TGTGCCAGCAGCTTAGGGCGATCTCCCGAAGCTTTCTTT. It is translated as CASSLGRSPEAFF.

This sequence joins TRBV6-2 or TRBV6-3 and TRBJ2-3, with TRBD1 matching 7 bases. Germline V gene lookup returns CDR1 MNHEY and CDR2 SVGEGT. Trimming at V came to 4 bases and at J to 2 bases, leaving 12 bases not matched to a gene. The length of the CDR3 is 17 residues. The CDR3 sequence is CASSSRQGVVDTDTQYF. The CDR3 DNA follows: TGTGCCAGCAGTTCCCGACAGGGAGTGGTGGACACAGATACGCAGTATTTT.

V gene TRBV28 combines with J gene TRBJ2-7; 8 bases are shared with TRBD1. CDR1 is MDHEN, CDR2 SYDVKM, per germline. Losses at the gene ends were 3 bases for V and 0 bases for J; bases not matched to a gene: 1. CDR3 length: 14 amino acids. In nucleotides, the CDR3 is TGTGCCAGCAGTTTCAGGGGGCTCTCCTACGAGCAGTACTTC. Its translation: CASSFRGLSYEQYF.

CDR3 sequence (DNA): TGTGCCACCGGGGCAGGGGCTACCGGGGAGCTGTTTTTT. It translates to CATGAGATGELFF. The V call is TRBV24-1, the J call TRBJ2-2; TRBD1 might be the D (6 bases). The length of the CDR3 is 13 residues. Trimming left V 9 bases short and J 5 bases short, with 12 bases between. Germline CDR1 KGHDR, CDR2 SFDVKD.

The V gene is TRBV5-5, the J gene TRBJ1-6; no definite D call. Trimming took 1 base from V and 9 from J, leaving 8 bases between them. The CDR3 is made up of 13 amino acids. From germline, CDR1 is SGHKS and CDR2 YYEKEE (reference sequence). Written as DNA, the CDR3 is TGTGCCAGCAGCTTGCGAGGGCCTTCACCCCTCCACTTT. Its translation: CASSLRGPSPLHF.

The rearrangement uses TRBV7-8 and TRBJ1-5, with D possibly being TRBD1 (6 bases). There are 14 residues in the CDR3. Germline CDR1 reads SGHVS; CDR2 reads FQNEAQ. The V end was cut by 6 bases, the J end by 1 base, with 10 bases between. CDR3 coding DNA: TGTGCCAGCAGTGGACAGAGGAGCAATCAGCCCCAGCATTTT. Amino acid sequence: CASSGQRSNQPQHF. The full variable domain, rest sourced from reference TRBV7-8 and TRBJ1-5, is GAGVSQSPRYKVAKRGQDVALRCDPISGHVSLFWYQQALGQGPEFLTYFQNEAQLDKSGLPSDRFFAERPEGSVSTLKIQRTQQEDSAVYLCASSGQRSNQPQHFGDGTRLSIL.

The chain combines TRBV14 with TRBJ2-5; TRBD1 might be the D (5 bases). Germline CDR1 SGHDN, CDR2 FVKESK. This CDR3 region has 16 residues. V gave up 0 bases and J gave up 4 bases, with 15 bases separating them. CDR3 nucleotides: TGTGCCAGCAGCCAAGAGGTCGTAGGGGTTAGAGAGACCCAGTACTTC. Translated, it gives CASSQEVVGVRETQYF.

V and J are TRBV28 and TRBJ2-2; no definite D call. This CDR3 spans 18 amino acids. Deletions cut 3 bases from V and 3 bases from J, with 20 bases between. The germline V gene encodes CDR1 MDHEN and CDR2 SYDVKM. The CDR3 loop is CASSFLRLSRKDTGELFF. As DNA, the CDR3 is TGTGCCAGCAGTTTTCTCCGGCTGTCCCGAAAAGACACCGGGGAGCTGTTTTTT.

CDR3 sequence reads: CASSPTDGSGGYTF. The CDR3 bases are TGCGCCAGCAGCCCCACTGACGGCTCGGGGGGCTACACCTTC. The chain is built from TRBV5-1 and TRBJ1-2; no definite D call. Germline CDR1 is SGHRS and CDR2 is YFSETQ. The V and J ends lost 4 bases and 8 bases respectively, with 18 bases between them. This CDR3 has 14 amino acids.

This CDR3 reads CASRLQGALPDTQYF. CDR3 bases: TGTGCCAGCAGACTACAGGGGGCGCTTCCAGATACGCAGTATTTT. V is TRBV7-9 and J is TRBJ2-3, with 9 bases fitting TRBD1. The CDR3 extends over 15 amino acids. In germline, CDR1 is SEHNR, CDR2 FQNEAQ (reference sequence). V dropped 6 bases and J dropped 4; count of bases not matched to a gene: 8.

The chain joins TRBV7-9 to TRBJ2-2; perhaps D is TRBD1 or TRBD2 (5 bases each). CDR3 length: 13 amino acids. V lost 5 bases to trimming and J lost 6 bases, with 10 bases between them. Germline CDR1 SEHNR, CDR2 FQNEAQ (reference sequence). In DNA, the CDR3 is TGTGCCAGCAGCCTGGGGGTCCCCGGGGAGCTGTTTTTT. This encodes CASSLGVPGELFF.

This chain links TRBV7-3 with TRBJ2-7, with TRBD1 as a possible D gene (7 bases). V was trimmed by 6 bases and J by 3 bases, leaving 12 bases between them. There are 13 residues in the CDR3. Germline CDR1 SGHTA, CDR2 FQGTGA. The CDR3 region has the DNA TGTGCCAGCAGACTGCAGGGGGGCTACGAGCAGTACTTC. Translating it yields CASRLQGGYEQYF.

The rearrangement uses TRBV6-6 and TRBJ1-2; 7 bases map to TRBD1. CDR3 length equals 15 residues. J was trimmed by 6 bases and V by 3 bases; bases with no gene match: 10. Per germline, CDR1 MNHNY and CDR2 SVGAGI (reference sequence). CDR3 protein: CASSYGQGVGNGYTF. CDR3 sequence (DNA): TGTGCCAGCAGTTATGGGCAGGGGGTAGGGAATGGCTACACCTTC.

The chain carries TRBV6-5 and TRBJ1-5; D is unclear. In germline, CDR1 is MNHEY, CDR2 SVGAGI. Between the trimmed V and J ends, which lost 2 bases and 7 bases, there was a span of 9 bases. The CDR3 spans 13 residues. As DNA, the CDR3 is TGTGCCAGCAGTTACCGAAGGCGGCAGCCCCAGCATTTT. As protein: CASSYRRRQPQHF.

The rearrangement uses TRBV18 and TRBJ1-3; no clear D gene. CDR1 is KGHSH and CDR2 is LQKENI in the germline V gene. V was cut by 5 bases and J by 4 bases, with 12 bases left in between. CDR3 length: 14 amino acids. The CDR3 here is CASSEDRGGNTIYF. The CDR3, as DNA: TGTGCCAGCTCAGAAGACCGAGGCGGAAACACCATATATTTT. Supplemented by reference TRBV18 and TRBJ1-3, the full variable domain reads NAGVMQNPRHLVRRRGQEARLRCSPMKGHSHVYWYRQLPEEGLKFMVYLQKENIIDESGMPKERFSAEFPKEGPSILRIQQVVRGDSAAYFCASSEDRGGNTIYFGEGSWLTVV.

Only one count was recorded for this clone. CDR3 loop: CASSEAAMGTEAFF. Written as DNA, the CDR3 is TGTGCCAGCAGTGAGGCCGCGATGGGCACTGAAGCTTTCTTT. V is TRBV2 and J is TRBJ1-1; D gene ambiguous. This CDR3 is 14 amino acids long. Deletions cut 3 bases from V and 4 bases from J, with 12 bases between. Germline V gene sequence: CDR1 SNHLY, CDR2 FYNNEI. Full variable domain (rest looked up from reference TRBV2 and TRBJ1-1): EPEVTQTPSHQVTQMGQEVILRCVPISNHLYFYWYRQILGQKVEFLVSFYNNEISEKSEIFDDQFSVERPDGSNFTLKIRSTKLEDSAMYFCASSEAAMGTEAFFGQGTRLTVV.

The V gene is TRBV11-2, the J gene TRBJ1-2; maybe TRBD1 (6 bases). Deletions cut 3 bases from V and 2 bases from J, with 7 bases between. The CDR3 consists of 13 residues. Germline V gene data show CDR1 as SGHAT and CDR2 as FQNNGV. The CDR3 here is CASSFQGNYGYTF. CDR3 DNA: TGTGCCAGCAGCTTTCAGGGGAACTATGGCTACACCTTC.